This T cell receptor beta chain was identified during a study of early T cells in non-severe SARS-CoV-2 infection. At the level of the study: Sequencing of unsorted whole blood was done on bulk RNA, leaving chains unpaired. Study results and caveats: VDJdb matching skewed toward anti-spike CD8 responses, missing private and CD4 specificities.

This clonotype was detected a few times. Antigen unknown. The CDR3 has 12 residues. V dropped 2 bases and J dropped 13 bases, with 11 bases sitting between them. Per the germline V gene, CDR1 is MNHEY and CDR2 is SVGEGT. Tagging with unique molecular identifiers was applied to individual cDNA molecules. TCRdb reprocessed the 5' RACE reads via MiXCR and lists one record per CDR3 protein. This table holds under 85,000 distinct CDR3 sequences, less than 15% found once. V usage is TRBV6-2 or TRBV6-3 and J usage is TRBJ2-2; unclear D gene. The sample consisted of whole blood, taken at baseline. The clonotype comes from an adult who was a healthcare worker with PCR-confirmed SARS-CoV-2 infection or an uninfected control (not recorded which). The donor label of this sample is uncertain. The CDR3 coding sequence is TGTGCCAGCAGTTACGCAAGGGATGGGCTGTTTTTT. As protein: CASSYARDGLFF.